Described below is a single T cell receptor beta chain sequence and its context. Its matching antigen is unknown. The data belong to a study of T cell repertoires in cytomegalovirus infection. Study at large: The authors used CMV epitopes that were HLA-C-restricted (recently identified) and HLA-B-restricted (well studied).

TCRdb passed the reads through MiXCR, listing each CDR3 protein once. The repertoire holds some 500,000 distinct CDR3 sequences, 40% seen once, with about 48% in the top ten. Germline V CDR1 and CDR2: SNHLY, FYNNEI. CDR3 length: 12 residues. Trimming pared 5 bases from V and 5 bases from J, leaving 9 bases between. Overall study results and limits: Carriers of CMV plus the relevant HLA were identified by cumulative public TCR beta family frequency. HLA-C-restricted CMV-specific TCR beta clonotypes were dominant in the ex vivo response.

Sequencing was performed on cultured PBMCs, taken from culture after CMV antigen stimulation. V usage is TRBV2 and J usage is TRBJ1-2; D uncertain. The TCR comes from a human donor in good health (CMV status not recorded). Some clones in this sample may be carry-over from other donors' samples. The chain's CDR3 is CASSPEIYGYTF. CDR3 nucleotides: TGTGCCAGCAGTCCCGAAATTTATGGCTACACCTTC.